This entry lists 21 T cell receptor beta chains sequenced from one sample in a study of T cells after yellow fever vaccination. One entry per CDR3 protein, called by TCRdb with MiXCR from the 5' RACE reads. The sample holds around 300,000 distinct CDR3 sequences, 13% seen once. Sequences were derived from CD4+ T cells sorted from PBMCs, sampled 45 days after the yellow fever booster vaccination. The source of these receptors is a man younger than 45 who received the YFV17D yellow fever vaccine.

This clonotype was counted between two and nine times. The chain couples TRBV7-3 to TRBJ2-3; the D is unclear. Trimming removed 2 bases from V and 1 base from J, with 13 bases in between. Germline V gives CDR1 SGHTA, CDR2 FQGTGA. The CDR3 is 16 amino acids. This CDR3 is CASSLDPLGGTDTQYF. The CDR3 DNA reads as TGTGCCAGCAGCTTAGACCCTCTCGGCGGCACAGATACGCAGTATTTT.

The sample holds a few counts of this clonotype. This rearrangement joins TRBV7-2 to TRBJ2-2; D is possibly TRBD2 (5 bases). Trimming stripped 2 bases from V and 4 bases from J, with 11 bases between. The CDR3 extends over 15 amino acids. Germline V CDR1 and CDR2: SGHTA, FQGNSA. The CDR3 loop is CASSLSGLGTGELFF. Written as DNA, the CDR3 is TGTGCCAGCAGCTTATCGGGATTGGGCACCGGGGAGCTGTTTTTT. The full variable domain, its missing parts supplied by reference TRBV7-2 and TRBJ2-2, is GAGVSQSPSNKVTEKGKDVELRCDPISGHTALYWYRQSLGQGLEFLIYFQGNSAPDKSGLPSDRFSAERTGGSVSTLTIQRTQQEDSAVYLCASSLSGLGTGELFFGEGSRLTVL.

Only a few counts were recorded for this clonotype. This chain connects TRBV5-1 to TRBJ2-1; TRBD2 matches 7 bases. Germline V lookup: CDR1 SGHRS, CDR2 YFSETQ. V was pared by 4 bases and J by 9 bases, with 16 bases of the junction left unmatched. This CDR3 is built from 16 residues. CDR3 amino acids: CASSIMTSSPSGEQFF. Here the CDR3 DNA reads TGCGCCAGCAGCATAATGACTAGCTCCCCCTCCGGTGAGCAGTTCTTC.

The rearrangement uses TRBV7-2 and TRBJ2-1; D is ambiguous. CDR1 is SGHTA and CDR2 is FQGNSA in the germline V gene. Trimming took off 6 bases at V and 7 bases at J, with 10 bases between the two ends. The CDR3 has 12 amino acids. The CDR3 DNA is TGTGCCAGCAGGTCATCCGGGAATGAGCAGTTCTTC. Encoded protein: CASRSSGNEQFF.

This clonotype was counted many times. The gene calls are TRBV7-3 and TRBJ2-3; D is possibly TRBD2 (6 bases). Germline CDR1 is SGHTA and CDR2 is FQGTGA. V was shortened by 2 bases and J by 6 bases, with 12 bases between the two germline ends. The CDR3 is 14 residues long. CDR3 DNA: TGTGCCAGCAGCTTAGGGCTAGCGTCGGATACGCAGTATTTT. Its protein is CASSLGLASDTQYF.

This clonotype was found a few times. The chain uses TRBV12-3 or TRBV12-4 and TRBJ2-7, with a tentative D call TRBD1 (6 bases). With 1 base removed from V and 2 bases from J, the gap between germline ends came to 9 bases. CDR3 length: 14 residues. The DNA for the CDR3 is TGTGCCAGCAGTTTAGACGAGGGGGCCTACGAGCAGTACTTC. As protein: CASSLDEGAYEQYF.

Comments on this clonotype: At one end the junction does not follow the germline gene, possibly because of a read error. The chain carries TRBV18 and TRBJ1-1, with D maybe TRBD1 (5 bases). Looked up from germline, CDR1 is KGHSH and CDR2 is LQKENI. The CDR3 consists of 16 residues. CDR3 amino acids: CASSPPNGGLNTEAFF. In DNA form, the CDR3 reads TGTGCCAGCTCACCCCCGAACGGGGGATTGAACACCGAAGCTTTCTTT. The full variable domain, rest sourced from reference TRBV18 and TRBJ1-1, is NAGVMQNPRHLVRRRGQEARLRCSPMKGHSHVYWYRQLPEEGLKFMVYLQKENIIDESGMPKERFSAEFPKEGPSILRIQQVVRGDSAAYFCASSPPNGGLNTEAFFGQGTRLTVV.

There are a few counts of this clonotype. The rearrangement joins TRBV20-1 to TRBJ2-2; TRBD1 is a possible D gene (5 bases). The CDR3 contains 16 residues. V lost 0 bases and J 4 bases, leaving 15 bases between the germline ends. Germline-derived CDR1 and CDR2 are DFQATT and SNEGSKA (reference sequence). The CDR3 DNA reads TGCAGTGCTAGAGAGGACCAGAAAAGGGGCACCGGGGAGCTGTTTTTT. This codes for CSAREDQKRGTGELFF.

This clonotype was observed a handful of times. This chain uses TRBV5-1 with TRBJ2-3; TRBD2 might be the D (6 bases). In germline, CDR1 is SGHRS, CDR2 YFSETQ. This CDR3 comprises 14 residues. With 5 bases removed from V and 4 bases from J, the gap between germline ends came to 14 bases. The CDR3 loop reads CASSSERVADTQYF. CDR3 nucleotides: TGCGCCAGCAGTTCGGAGCGGGTCGCAGATACGCAGTATTTT.

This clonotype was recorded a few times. CDR3 loop: CASSLAPTVTQSTQYF. The CDR3 nucleotides are TGTGCCAGCAGCTTAGCGCCGACAGTGACCCAGTCGACCCAGTACTTC. J is TRBJ2-5 and V is TRBV7-2; perhaps TRBD1 as D (5 bases). The CDR3 has 16 amino acids. Germline-derived CDR1 and CDR2 are SGHTA and FQGNSA. V lost 0 bases to trimming and J lost 7 bases, with 18 bases between them.

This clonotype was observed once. CDR3 in DNA: TGTGCCAGTAGCTTCGAAACTTGGAACACTGAAGCTTTCTTT. This encodes CASSFETWNTEAFF. This chain uses TRBV19 with TRBJ1-1; no definite D call. There are 14 residues in the CDR3. From germline, CDR1 is LNHDA and CDR2 SQIVND (reference sequence). The ends were cut back, 6 bases at V and 1 base at J, with 12 bases in the middle.

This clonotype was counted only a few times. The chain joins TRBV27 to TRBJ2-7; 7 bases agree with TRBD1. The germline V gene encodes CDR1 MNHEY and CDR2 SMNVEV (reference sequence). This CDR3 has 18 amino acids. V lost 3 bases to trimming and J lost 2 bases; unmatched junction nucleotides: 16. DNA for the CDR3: TGTGCCAGCAGTTTCCAATACAACCCGGGACAGACAACCTACGAGCAGTACTTC. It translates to CASSFQYNPGQTTYEQYF.

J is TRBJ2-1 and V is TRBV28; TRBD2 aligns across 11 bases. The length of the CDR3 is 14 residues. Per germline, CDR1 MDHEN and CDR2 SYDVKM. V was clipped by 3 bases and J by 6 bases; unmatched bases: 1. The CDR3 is CASSLTSGTNEQFF. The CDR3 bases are TGTGCCAGCAGTTTGACTAGCGGGACCAATGAGCAGTTCTTC. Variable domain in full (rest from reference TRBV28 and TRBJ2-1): DVKVTQSSRYLVKRTGEKVFLECVQDMDHENMFWYRQDPGLGLRLIYFSYDVKMKEKGDIPEGYSVSREKKERFSLILESASTNQTSMYLCASSLTSGTNEQFFGPGTRLTVL.

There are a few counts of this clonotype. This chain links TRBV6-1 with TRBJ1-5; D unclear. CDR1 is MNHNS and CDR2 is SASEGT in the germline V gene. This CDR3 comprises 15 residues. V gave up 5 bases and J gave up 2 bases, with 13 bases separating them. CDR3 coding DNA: TGTGCCAGCAGTACCTCCGGTACGGGCAATCAGCCCCAGCATTTT. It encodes CASSTSGTGNQPQHF.

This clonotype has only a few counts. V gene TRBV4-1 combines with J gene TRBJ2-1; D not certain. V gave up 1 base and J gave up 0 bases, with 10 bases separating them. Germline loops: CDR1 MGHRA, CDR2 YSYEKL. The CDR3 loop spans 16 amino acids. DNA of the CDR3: TGCGCCAGCAGCCAAGGACGGCCGAGCTCCTACAATGAGCAGTTCTTC. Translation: CASSQGRPSSYNEQFF.

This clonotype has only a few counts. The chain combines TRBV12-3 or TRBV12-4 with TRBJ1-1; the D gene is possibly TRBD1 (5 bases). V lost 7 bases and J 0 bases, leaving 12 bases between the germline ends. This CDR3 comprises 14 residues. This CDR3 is CASTRQTMNTEAFF. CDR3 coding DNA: TGTGCCAGCACCAGACAGACCATGAACACTGAAGCTTTCTTT.

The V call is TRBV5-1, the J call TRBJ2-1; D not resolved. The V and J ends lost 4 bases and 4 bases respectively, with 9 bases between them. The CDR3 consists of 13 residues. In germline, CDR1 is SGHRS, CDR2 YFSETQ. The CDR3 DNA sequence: TGCGCCAGCAGCCCCCGTCAGTACAATGAGCAGTTCTTC. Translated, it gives CASSPRQYNEQFF. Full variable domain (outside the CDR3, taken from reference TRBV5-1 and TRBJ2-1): KAGVTQTPRYLIKTRGQQVTLSCSPISGHRSVSWYQQTPGQGLQFLFEYFSETQRNKGNFPGRFSGRQFSNSRSEMNVSTLELGDSALYLCASSPRQYNEQFFGPGTRLTVL.

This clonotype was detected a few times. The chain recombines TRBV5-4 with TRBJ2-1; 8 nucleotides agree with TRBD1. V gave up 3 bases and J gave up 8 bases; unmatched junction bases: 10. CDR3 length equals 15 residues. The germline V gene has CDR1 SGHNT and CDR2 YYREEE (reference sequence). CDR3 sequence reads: CASSSPGQGIHEQFF. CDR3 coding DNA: TGTGCCAGCAGCTCCCCCGGACAGGGCATCCATGAGCAGTTCTTC.

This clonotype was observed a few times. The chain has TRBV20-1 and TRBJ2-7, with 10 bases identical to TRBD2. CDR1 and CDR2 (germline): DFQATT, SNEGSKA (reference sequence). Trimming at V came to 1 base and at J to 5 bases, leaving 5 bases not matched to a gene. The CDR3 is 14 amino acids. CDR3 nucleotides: TGCAGTGCTAGAGGCCTAGCGGGAGCGCACGAGCAGTACTTC. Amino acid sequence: CSARGLAGAHEQYF.

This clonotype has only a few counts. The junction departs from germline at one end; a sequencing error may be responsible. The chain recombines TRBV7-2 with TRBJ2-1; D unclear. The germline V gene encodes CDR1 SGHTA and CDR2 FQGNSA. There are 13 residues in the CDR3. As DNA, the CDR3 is TGTGCCTGCAGCGTGGGCCAGAGGAATGAGCAGTTCTTC. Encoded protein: CACSVGQRNEQFF.

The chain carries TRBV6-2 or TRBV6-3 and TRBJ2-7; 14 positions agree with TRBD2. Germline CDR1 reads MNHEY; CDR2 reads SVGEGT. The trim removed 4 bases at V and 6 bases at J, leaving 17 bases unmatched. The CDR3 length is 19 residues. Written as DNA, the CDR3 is TGTGCCAGCAGTTTTTTGGGGACTAGCGGGAGCGGTTTCTCCGTCGAGCAGTACTTC. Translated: CASSFLGTSGSGFSVEQYF.